A selection of T cell receptor beta chains follows, all from one sample in a study of T-cell memory formation after mild COVID-19. TCRdb called the 5' RACE reads again in MiXCR, with one record for every CDR3 protein. Among 470,000 or so distinct CDR3 sequences listed, 15% to 25% were seen once. What was sequenced was PBMCs or a T cell subset sorted from them (not recorded which). The receptors come from an adult woman who had mild COVID-19 (a few samples of this study predate the infection). Cell type and time point are not known. Both conserved end residues are part of each CDR3. The order of the fields is V gene, clone size, CDR3 length, J gene, D gene, CDR3 DNA, CDR3 protein. The D gene is left open where the match is weak. Expanded clones are given a class, and other clones once, few, many or no size at all.

TRBV15,NA,13,TRBJ1-1,NA,TGTGCCACCAGCCGGGACTTGGGAGCTGAAGCTTTCTTT,CATSRDLGAEAFF
TRBV7-9,many,15,TRBJ2-3,TRBD2,TGTGCCAGCAGCTCACAAGCGGGGAGGTCAGATACGCAGTATTTT,CASSSQAGRSDTQYF
TRBV5-1,NA,14,TRBJ2-3,NA,TGCGCCAGCAGCCAAGGGACCTACACAGATACGCAGTATTTT,CASSQGTYTDTQYF
TRBV30,few,15,TRBJ2-2,TRBD1,TGTGCCTGGAAAATCGGGACAGAAAACACCGGGGAGCTGTTTTTT,CAWKIGTENTGELFF
TRBV3-1,NA,17,TRBJ2-3,TRBD2,TGTGCCAGCAGCCTTCCGGTAATAGCGGGAGCGCCAGATACGCAGTATTTT,CASSLPVIAGAPDTQYF
TRBV7-2,NA,14,TRBJ2-3,TRBD2,TGTGCCAGTGGACTAGCGACCGCCAAAGATACGCAGTATTTT,CASGLATAKDTQYF
TRBV28,many,13,TRBJ2-1,NA,TGTGCCAGCAGTTTCGATAGATGGGCAGGAGCGGTCTTC,CASSFDRWAGAVF
TRBV7-3,NA,17,TRBJ2-3,TRBD2,TGTGCCAGCAGCTTAGGACTAGCGGGGGGGCCTGTAGATACGCAGTATTTT,CASSLGLAGGPVDTQYF
TRBV7-2,few,20,TRBJ2-2,TRBD2,TGTGCCAGCAGCCCGACACCGGGACTAGCGGGGGCTCCGAACACCGGGGAGCTGTTTTTT,CASSPTPGLAGAPNTGELFF
TRBV6-2/TRBV6-3,once,11,TRBJ2-7,NA,TGTGCCAGCGGACCCGGCTACGAGCAGTACTTC,CASGPGYEQYF
TRBV7-8,few,13,TRBJ1-1,NA,TGTGCCAGCAGGGACGACGGGAACACTGAAGCTTTCTTT,CASRDDGNTEAFF
TRBV29-1,NA,10,TRBJ2-3,TRBD2,TGCAGCGTTCGACTAGCGGAGCAGTATTTT,CSVRLAEQYF
TRBV5-5,NA,18,TRBJ2-1,NA,TGTGCCAGCAGCTCCCGTAGGGGGTGGCAGGGGTTGCGGAATGAGCAGTTCTTC,CASSSRRGWQGLRNEQFF
TRBV5-1,few,16,TRBJ2-6,NA,TGCGCCAGCAGCCCCTCCCCAGCCACCGGGGCCAACGTCCTGACTTTC,CASSPSPATGANVLTF
TRBV6-5,few,14,TRBJ2-7,NA,TGTGCCAGCAGCTTAGCGGAGGGGACCTACGAGCAGTACTTC,CASSLAEGTYEQYF
TRBV7-9,NA,12,TRBJ2-3,NA,TGTGCCAGCAACCGGGGCAGGGATACGCAGTATTTT,CASNRGRDTQYF
TRBV9,NA,15,TRBJ2-5,TRBD2,TGTGCCAGCAGCGTAGGAGGAAGCGGGGGCTCCCAACGGTACTTC,CASSVGGSGGSQRYF
TRBV12-3/TRBV12-4,few,13,TRBJ2-7,NA,TGTGCCAGCAGTTCCCCACAGGGTTACGAGCAGTACTTC,CASSSPQGYEQYF
TRBV7-9,NA,16,TRBJ1-6,NA,TGTGCCAGCAGCTTTTACACCGGACGGCTCAGCTCACCCCTCCACTTT,CASSFYTGRLSSPLHF
TRBV24-1,NA,14,TRBJ1-2,NA,TGTGCCACCAGTGATTTGGGCAGGAGCTATGGCTACACCTTC,CATSDLGRSYGYTF
TRBV25-1,NA,16,TRBJ2-2,TRBD2,TGTGCCAGCAGTGAAGTGAGGCTAGCGGCGGCCGGGGAGCTGTTTTTT,CASSEVRLAAAGELFF
TRBV7-9,few,14,TRBJ2-2,NA,TGTGCCAGCAGTTGGGACTTTGACACCGGGGAGCTGTTTTTT,CASSWDFDTGELFF
TRBV4-2,NA,13,TRBJ1-4,NA,TGTGCCAGCAGCCAAGATACTGTCCTAAGGGTGTTTTTT,CASSQDTVLRVFF
TRBV4-1,NA,15,TRBJ2-5,NA,TGCGCCAGCAGCCAAGAAGGCCAGGGTCGGCAGACCCAGTACTTC,CASSQEGQGRQTQYF
TRBV6-5,few,14,TRBJ2-1,TRBD2,TGTGCCAGCAGTTTACTAGCGTCCCACAATGAGCAGTTCTTC,CASSLLASHNEQFF
TRBV6-2/TRBV6-3,NA,14,TRBJ1-5,NA,TGTGCCAGCAGTTCGATCCAGGGCTATCAGCCCCAGCATTTT,CASSSIQGYQPQHF
TRBV3-1,NA,15,TRBJ2-1,NA,TGTGCCAGCAGCCAAGCGATAAGAGTTGGGAATGAGCAGTTCTTC,CASSQAIRVGNEQFF
TRBV12-3/TRBV12-4,few,16,TRBJ1-5,TRBD1,TGTGCCAGCAGGAGAGGGGACAGGCGTAGCAATCAGCCCCAGCATTTT,CASRRGDRRSNQPQHF
TRBV24-1,few,11,TRBJ2-1,NA,TGTGCCACCAGTGCTCTAAATGAGCAGTTCTTC,CATSALNEQFF
TRBV6-2/TRBV6-3,few,16,TRBJ1-1,NA,TGTGCCAGCAGTTACTCCGCACCGGGACACCTCAATGAAGCTTTCTTT,CASSYSAPGHLNEAFF
TRBV24-1,few,10,TRBJ2-1,TRBD1,TGTGCCCCGAAGGGGGCGCTTGGGTTCTTC,CAPKGALGFF
TRBV11-1,NA,15,TRBJ2-7,NA,TGTGCCAGCAGCCTACAAGCACATGAGGTCTACGAGCAGTACTTC,CASSLQAHEVYEQYF
TRBV4-2,NA,19,TRBJ2-5,TRBD2,TGTGCCAGCAGCCAAGATCCCCCCAGCGGGGGGGCTAACCAAGAGACCCAGTACTTC,CASSQDPPSGGANQETQYF
TRBV15,many,14,TRBJ2-7,NA,TGTGCCACCAGCAGAGATAAACTCACCTACGTGCAGTACTTC,CATSRDKLTYVQYF